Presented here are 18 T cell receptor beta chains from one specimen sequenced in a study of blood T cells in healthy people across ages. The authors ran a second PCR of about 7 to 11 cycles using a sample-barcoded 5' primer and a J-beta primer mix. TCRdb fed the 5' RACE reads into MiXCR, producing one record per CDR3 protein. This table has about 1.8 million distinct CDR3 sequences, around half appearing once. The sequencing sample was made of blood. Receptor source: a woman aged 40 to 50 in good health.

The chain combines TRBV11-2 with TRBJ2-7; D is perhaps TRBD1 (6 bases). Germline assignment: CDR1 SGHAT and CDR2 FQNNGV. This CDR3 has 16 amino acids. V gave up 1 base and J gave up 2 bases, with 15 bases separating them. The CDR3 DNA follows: TGTGCCAGCAGCTTAGGCTGGACAGAGAGTGCCTACGAGCAGTACTTC. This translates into CASSLGWTESAYEQYF.

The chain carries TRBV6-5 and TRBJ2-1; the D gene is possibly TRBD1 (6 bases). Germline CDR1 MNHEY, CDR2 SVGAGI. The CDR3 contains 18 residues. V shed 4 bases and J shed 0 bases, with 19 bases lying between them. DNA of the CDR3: TGTGCCAGCAGTTGGCCCTCGGACAGTGTCTTCTCCTACAATGAGCAGTTCTTC. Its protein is CASSWPSDSVFSYNEQFF.

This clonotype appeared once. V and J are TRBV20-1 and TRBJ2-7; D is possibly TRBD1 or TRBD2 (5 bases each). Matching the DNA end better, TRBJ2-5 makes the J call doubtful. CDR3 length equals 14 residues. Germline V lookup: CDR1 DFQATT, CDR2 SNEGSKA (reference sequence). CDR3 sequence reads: CSARGRAVPETQYF. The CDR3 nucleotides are TGCAGTGCTAGGGGACGAGCGGTTCCAGAGACCCAGTACTTC.

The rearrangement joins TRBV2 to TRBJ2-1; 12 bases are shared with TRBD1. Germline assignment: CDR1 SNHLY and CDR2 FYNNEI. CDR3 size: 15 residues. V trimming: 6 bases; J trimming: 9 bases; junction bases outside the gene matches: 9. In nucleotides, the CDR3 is TGTGCCAGCAGCTTCCGGGACAGGGGGCGAGGTGAGCAGTTCTTC. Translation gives CASSFRDRGRGEQFF.

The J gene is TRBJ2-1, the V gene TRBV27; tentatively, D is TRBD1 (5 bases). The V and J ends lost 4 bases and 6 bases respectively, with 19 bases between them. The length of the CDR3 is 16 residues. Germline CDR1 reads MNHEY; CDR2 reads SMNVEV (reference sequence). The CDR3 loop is CASSSLGAGLGNEQFF. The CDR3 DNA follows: TGTGCCAGCAGTTCCCTTGGGGCAGGTTTGGGCAATGAGCAGTTCTTC.

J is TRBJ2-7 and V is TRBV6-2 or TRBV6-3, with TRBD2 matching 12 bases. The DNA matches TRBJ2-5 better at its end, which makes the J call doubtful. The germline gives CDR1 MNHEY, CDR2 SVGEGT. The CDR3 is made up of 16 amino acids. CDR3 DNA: TGTGCCAGCAGCTTCCTAGCGGGGGGGCCGTTTGGGACCCAGTACTTC. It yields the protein CASSFLAGGPFGTQYF.

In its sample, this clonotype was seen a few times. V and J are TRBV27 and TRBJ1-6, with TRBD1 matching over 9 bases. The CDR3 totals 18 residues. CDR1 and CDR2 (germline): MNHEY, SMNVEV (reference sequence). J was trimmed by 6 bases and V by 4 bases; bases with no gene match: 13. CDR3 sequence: CASSSLKTGGLFNSPLHF. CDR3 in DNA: TGTGCCAGCAGTTCCCTAAAAACAGGGGGCCTTTTTAATTCACCCCTCCACTTT.

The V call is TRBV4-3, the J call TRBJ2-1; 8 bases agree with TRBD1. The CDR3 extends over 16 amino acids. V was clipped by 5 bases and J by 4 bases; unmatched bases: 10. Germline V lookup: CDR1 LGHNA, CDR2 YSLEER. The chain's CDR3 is CASSESGTGPYNEQFF. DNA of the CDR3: TGCGCCAGCAGCGAATCCGGGACAGGACCATACAATGAGCAGTTCTTC.

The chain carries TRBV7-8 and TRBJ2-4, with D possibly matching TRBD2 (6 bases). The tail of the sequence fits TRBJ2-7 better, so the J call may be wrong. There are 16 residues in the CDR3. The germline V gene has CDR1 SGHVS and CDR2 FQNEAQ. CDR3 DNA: TGTGCCAGCAGCTTAGACAGATCGGGACTTACCTACGAGCAGTACTTC. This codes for CASSLDRSGLTYEQYF.

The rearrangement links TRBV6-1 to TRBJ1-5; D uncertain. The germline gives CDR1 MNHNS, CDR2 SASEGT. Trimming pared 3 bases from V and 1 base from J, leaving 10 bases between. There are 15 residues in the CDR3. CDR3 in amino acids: CASSEYGGSNQPQHF. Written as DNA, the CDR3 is TGTGCCAGCAGTGAGTACGGTGGGAGCAATCAGCCCCAGCATTTT.

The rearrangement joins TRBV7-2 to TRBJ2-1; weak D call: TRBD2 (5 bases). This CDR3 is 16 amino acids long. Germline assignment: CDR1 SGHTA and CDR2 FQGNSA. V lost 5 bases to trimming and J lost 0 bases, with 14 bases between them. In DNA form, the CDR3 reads TGTGCCAGCAGCGCGACTAAGACCATCTCCTACAATGAGCAGTTCTTC. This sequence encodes CASSATKTISYNEQFF.

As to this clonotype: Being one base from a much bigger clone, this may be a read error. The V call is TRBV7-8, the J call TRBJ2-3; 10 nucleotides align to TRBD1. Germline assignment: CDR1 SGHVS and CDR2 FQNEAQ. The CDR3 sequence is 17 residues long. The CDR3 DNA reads TGTGCCAGCAGCTTTGTCGGGACAGGGGTCATCACAGGTACGCAGTATTTT. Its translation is CASSFVGTGVITGTQYF.

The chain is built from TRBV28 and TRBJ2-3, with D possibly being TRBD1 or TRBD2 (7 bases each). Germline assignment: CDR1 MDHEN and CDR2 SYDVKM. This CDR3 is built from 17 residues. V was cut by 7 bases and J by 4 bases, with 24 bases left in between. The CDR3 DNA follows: TGTGCCAGCATTCCTAACGACAGGGAGGGAGGCTCAGATACGCAGTATTTT. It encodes CASIPNDREGGSDTQYF.

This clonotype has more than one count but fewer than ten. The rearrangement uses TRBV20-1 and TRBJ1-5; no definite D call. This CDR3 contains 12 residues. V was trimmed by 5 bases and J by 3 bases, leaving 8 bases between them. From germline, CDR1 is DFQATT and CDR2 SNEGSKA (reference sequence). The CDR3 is CSADGANQPQHF. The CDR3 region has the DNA TGCAGTGCTGACGGAGCCAATCAGCCCCAGCATTTT.

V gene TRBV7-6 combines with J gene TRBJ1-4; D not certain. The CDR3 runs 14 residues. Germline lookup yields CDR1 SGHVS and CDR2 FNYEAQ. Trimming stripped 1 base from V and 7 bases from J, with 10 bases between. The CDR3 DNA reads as TGTGCCAGCAGCTTAGAATCTAGAGGTGAAAAACTGTTTTTT. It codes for CASSLESRGEKLFF.

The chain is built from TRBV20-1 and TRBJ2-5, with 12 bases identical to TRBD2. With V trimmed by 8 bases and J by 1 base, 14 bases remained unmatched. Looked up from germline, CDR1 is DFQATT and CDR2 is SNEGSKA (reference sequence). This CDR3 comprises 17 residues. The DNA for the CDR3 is TGCAGTCTTCAGAGCCCGACTAGCGGGGGCCCCCAAGAGACCCAGTACTTC. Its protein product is CSLQSPTSGGPQETQYF.

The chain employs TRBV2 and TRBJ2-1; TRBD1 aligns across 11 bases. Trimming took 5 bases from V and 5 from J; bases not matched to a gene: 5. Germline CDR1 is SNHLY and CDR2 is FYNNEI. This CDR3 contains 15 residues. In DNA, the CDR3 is TGTGCCAGCAGTCCGGACAGGGGGCGAAACAATGAGCAGTTCTTC. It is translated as CASSPDRGRNNEQFF.

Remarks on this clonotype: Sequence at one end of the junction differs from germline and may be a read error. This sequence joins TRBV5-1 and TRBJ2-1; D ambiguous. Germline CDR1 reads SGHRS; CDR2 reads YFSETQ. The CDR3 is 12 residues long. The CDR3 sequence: CASRTDYNEQFF. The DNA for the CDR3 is TGTGCCAGTAGAACAGACTACAATGAGCAGTTCTTC. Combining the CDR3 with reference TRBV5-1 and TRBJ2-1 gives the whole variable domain KAGVTQTPRYLIKTRGQQVTLSCSPISGHRSVSWYQQTPGQGLQFLFEYFSETQRNKGNFPGRFSGRQFSNSRSEMNVSTLELGDSALYLCASRTDYNEQFFGPGTRLTVL.